This T cell receptor (beta chain) was obtained from a study of cytomegalovirus exposure and HLA in healthy donors. In regard to this clone: The sample has other DNA sequences that encode this CDR3 too.

Primers included in the PCR were 60 Vbeta and 13 Jbeta primers. Profiling relied on immunoSEQ multiplex PCR, and the TCRdb table lists in-frame clones only, not all of them. This table holds 95,000 to 150,000 clones, about 74% found once. CDR3 size: 16 residues. V trimming: 11 bases; J trimming: 0 bases; junction bases outside the gene matches: 9. Germline assignment: CDR1 ENHRY and CDR2 SYGVKD. The V and J genes are TRBV10-3 and TRBJ2-7; TRBD2 matches at 14 bases. This TCR came from a woman aged 50 to 60 in good health and CMV-seropositive. The sample comprised PBMCs. Here the CDR3 reads CAVTSGGARSSYEQYF. The CDR3 region has the DNA TGTGCCGTGACTAGCGGGGGGGCCCGTAGCTCCTACGAGCAGTACTTC.